A selection of T cell receptor beta chains follows, all from one sample in a study of blood T cells in healthy people across ages. TCRdb passed the 5' RACE reads through MiXCR, listing each CDR3 protein once. This sample yields around 620,000 distinct CDR3 sequences, of which 27% are seen a single time; approximately 17% belongs to the top ten. Sequences were obtained from blood. The receptors shown here come from a woman in her 70s in good health. The CDR3 runs from the conserved cysteine through the conserved F or W. A D gene is named only where the DNA matches it firmly. Clone size is given for some rows only: seen once, a few or many times, or a class if the clone is expanded.

D gene: -; clone size: once; V gene: TRBV20-1; J gene: TRBJ2-5; CDR3 protein: CSAVLGWTEEETQYF; CDR3 DNA: TGCAGTGCCGTACTAGGTTGGACGGAAGAAGAGACCCAGTACTTC
D gene: -; clone size: -; V gene: TRBV11-2; J gene: TRBJ2-6; CDR3 protein: CASSLHQEANVLTF; CDR3 DNA: TGTGCCAGCAGCTTACACCAGGAGGCCAACGTCCTGACTTTC
D gene: TRBD2; clone size: few; V gene: TRBV20-1; J gene: TRBJ2-7; CDR3 protein: CSAFRSGTSEQYF; CDR3 DNA: TGCAGTGCTTTTCGCTCCGGGACTAGCGAGCAGTACTTC
D gene: -; clone size: few; V gene: TRBV20-1; J gene: TRBJ1-2; CDR3 protein: CSAGSKTNYGYTF; CDR3 DNA: TGCAGTGCTGGGAGTAAAACTAACTATGGCTACACCTTC
D gene: -; clone size: few; V gene: TRBV10-3; J gene: TRBJ1-5; CDR3 protein: CAISESGDQPQHF; CDR3 DNA: TGTGCCATCAGTGAGTCGGGGGATCAGCCCCAGCATTTT
D gene: TRBD2; clone size: few; V gene: TRBV12-3/TRBV12-4; J gene: TRBJ2-3; CDR3 protein: CASTAERGRADTQYF; CDR3 DNA: TGTGCCAGCACCGCAGAGCGGGGGCGGGCAGATACGCAGTATTTT
D gene: -; clone size: many; V gene: TRBV5-1; J gene: TRBJ1-1; CDR3 protein: CASSVGPGGAFF; CDR3 DNA: TGCGCCAGCAGCGTCGGACCCGGAGGGGCTTTCTTT
D gene: TRBD1; clone size: -; V gene: TRBV7-9; J gene: TRBJ1-3; CDR3 protein: CAGRQGARGNTIYF; CDR3 DNA: TGTGCCGGAAGACAGGGGGCACGGGGAAACACCATATATTTT
D gene: TRBD1; clone size: -; V gene: TRBV6-8; J gene: TRBJ1-5; CDR3 protein: CASRGTGWKPQHF; CDR3 DNA: TGTGCCAGCCGAGGGACAGGGTGGAAGCCCCAGCATTTT
D gene: TRBD1; clone size: -; V gene: TRBV7-2; J gene: TRBJ1-3; CDR3 protein: CASSPGQGRNTIYF; CDR3 DNA: TGTGCCAGCAGCCCAGGACAGGGAAGAAACACCATATATTTT
D gene: -; clone size: few; V gene: TRBV10-3; J gene: TRBJ1-3; CDR3 protein: CAIRPGSGNTIYF; CDR3 DNA: TGTGCCATCAGGCCAGGGAGTGGAAACACCATATATTTT
D gene: -; clone size: few; V gene: TRBV20-1; J gene: TRBJ1-2; CDR3 protein: CSALSVNYGYTF; CDR3 DNA: TGCAGTGCCCTTAGTGTTAACTATGGCTACACCTTC
D gene: -; clone size: -; V gene: TRBV6-2/TRBV6-3; J gene: TRBJ1-1; CDR3 protein: CASGAGEGTEAFF; CDR3 DNA: TGTGCCAGCGGGGCGGGCGAAGGGACTGAAGCTTTCTTT
D gene: TRBD2; clone size: -; V gene: TRBV9; J gene: TRBJ2-1; CDR3 protein: CASSPHGTSGEYNEQFF; CDR3 DNA: TGTGCCAGCAGCCCCCACGGGACTAGCGGGGAATACAATGAGCAGTTCTTC
D gene: -; clone size: few; V gene: TRBV20-1; J gene: TRBJ2-5; CDR3 protein: CSAIGVVQETQYF; CDR3 DNA: TGCAGTGCCATCGGGGTGGTCCAAGAGACCCAGTACTTC
D gene: TRBD2; clone size: -; V gene: TRBV30; J gene: TRBJ2-1; CDR3 protein: CAWSLVAGGTINYNEQFF; CDR3 DNA: TGTGCCTGGAGTCTCGTAGCGGGGGGCACGATCAACTACAATGAGCAGTTCTTC
D gene: -; clone size: -; V gene: TRBV6-5; J gene: TRBJ1-3; CDR3 protein: CASSMGPIAGNTIYF; CDR3 DNA: TGTGCCAGCAGCATGGGACCTATCGCGGGAAACACCATATATTTT
D gene: -; clone size: -; V gene: TRBV3-1; J gene: TRBJ1-6; CDR3 protein: CASSRDRGPSSYNSPLHF; CDR3 DNA: TGTGCCAGCAGCCGCGACCGGGGTCCCAGCTCCTATAATTCACCCCTCCACTTT
D gene: -; clone size: few; V gene: TRBV20-1; J gene: TRBJ2-1; CDR3 protein: CSAPVRFYNEQFF; CDR3 DNA: TGCAGTGCCCCGGTGAGGTTTTACAATGAGCAGTTCTTC
D gene: -; clone size: few; V gene: TRBV7-9; J gene: TRBJ2-5; CDR3 protein: CASSSGGLEYF; CDR3 DNA: TGTGCCAGCAGCTCTGGGGGGCTGGAGTACTTC
D gene: -; clone size: -; V gene: TRBV5-1; J gene: TRBJ1-2; CDR3 protein: CASSHLLGDGYTF; CDR3 DNA: TGCGCCAGCAGCCACCTACTGGGGGATGGCTACACCTTC
D gene: -; clone size: few; V gene: TRBV4-2; J gene: TRBJ2-5; CDR3 protein: CASSQEGKGTLGETQYF; CDR3 DNA: TGTGCCAGCAGCCAAGAGGGGAAGGGGACACTTGGGGAGACCCAGTACTTC
D gene: -; clone size: few; V gene: TRBV20-1; J gene: TRBJ1-6; CDR3 protein: CSAYREPWASPLHF; CDR3 DNA: TGCAGTGCTTACAGGGAACCCTGGGCGTCACCCCTCCACTTT
D gene: TRBD2; clone size: -; V gene: TRBV5-1; J gene: TRBJ2-3; CDR3 protein: CASSLETSGEADTQYF; CDR3 DNA: TGCGCCAGCAGCTTGGAAACTAGCGGGGAGGCAGATACGCAGTATTTT
D gene: TRBD2; clone size: -; V gene: TRBV7-3; J gene: TRBJ2-1; CDR3 protein: CASSLTTSGSNPAQFF; CDR3 DNA: TGTGCCAGCAGCTTAACGACCAGCGGGAGTAACCCGGCGCAGTTCTTC
D gene: TRBD1; clone size: few; V gene: TRBV12-3/TRBV12-4; J gene: TRBJ1-5; CDR3 protein: CASSETGGNQPQHF; CDR3 DNA: TGTGCCAGCAGTGAGACAGGGGGCAATCAGCCCCAGCATTTT
D gene: TRBD1; clone size: -; V gene: TRBV13; J gene: TRBJ1-5; CDR3 protein: CASSYGKGQGYQPQHF; CDR3 DNA: TGTGCCAGCAGCTATGGTAAGGGACAGGGGTATCAGCCCCAGCATTTT
D gene: -; clone size: -; V gene: TRBV5-1; J gene: TRBJ1-1; CDR3 protein: CASSFGQRGEAFF; CDR3 DNA: TGCGCCAGCAGCTTCGGGCAGCGGGGTGAAGCTTTCTTT
D gene: -; clone size: few; V gene: TRBV6-1; J gene: TRBJ2-5; CDR3 protein: CASSDRWSQETQYF; CDR3 DNA: TGTGCCAGCAGTGATAGGTGGTCCCAAGAGACCCAGTACTTC
D gene: TRBD2; clone size: -; V gene: TRBV29-1; J gene: TRBJ2-3; CDR3 protein: CSVVLGGGSTDTQYF; CDR3 DNA: TGCAGCGTCGTTCTTGGCGGGGGGAGCACAGATACGCAGTATTTT
D gene: -; clone size: -; V gene: TRBV5-1; J gene: TRBJ2-2; CDR3 protein: CASSDGSNTGELFF; CDR3 DNA: TGCGCCAGCAGCGACGGTTCGAACACCGGGGAGCTGTTTTTT
D gene: TRBD1; clone size: -; V gene: TRBV7-9; J gene: TRBJ1-4; CDR3 protein: CAIRTGTDEKLFF; CDR3 DNA: TGTGCCATCAGAACCGGGACAGATGAAAAACTGTTTTTT
D gene: -; clone size: few; V gene: TRBV7-9; J gene: TRBJ2-2; CDR3 protein: CASSLAPRTITGELFF; CDR3 DNA: TGTGCCAGCAGCTTAGCTCCTCGGACTATCACCGGGGAGCTGTTTTTT
D gene: -; clone size: -; V gene: TRBV5-1; J gene: TRBJ1-1; CDR3 protein: CASSLATRVDTEAFF; CDR3 DNA: TGCGCCAGCAGCTTGGCAACCAGGGTAGACACTGAAGCTTTCTTT
D gene: -; clone size: few; V gene: TRBV12-3/TRBV12-4; J gene: TRBJ1-4; CDR3 protein: CASSLGGAGAEKLFF; CDR3 DNA: TGTGCCAGCAGTTTAGGGGGGGCCGGCGCTGAAAAACTGTTTTTT
D gene: TRBD1; clone size: -; V gene: TRBV29-1; J gene: TRBJ2-7; CDR3 protein: CSVNNRGSNYEQYF; CDR3 DNA: TGCAGCGTCAATAACAGGGGATCAAACTACGAGCAGTACTTC
D gene: TRBD2; clone size: -; V gene: TRBV18; J gene: TRBJ2-1; CDR3 protein: CASSQAGGDNEQFF; CDR3 DNA: TGTGCCAGCTCCCAAGCGGGGGGGGACAATGAGCAGTTCTTC
D gene: -; clone size: few; V gene: TRBV20-1; J gene: TRBJ1-2; CDR3 protein: CSARLTNRGYTF; CDR3 DNA: TGCAGTGCTAGACTCACGAATCGGGGCTACACCTTC
D gene: TRBD1; clone size: -; V gene: TRBV5-1; J gene: TRBJ2-7; CDR3 protein: CASSLIYGTEAYEQYF; CDR3 DNA: TGCGCCAGCAGCTTGATTTATGGGACAGAGGCCTACGAGCAGTACTTC
D gene: -; clone size: few; V gene: TRBV5-1; J gene: TRBJ2-6; CDR3 protein: CASSAEGIYSGANVLTF; CDR3 DNA: TGCGCCAGCAGCGCAGAAGGGATTTACTCTGGGGCCAACGTCCTGACTTTC
D gene: -; clone size: few; V gene: TRBV9; J gene: TRBJ2-3; CDR3 protein: CASSVASRGATQYF; CDR3 DNA: TGTGCCAGCAGCGTAGCTTCAAGGGGCGCAACGCAGTATTTT
D gene: -; clone size: few; V gene: TRBV6-2/TRBV6-3; J gene: TRBJ2-7; CDR3 protein: CASSYLPTRYEQYF; CDR3 DNA: TGTGCCAGCAGTTACCTACCTACCCGTTACGAGCAGTACTTC
D gene: TRBD2; clone size: few; V gene: TRBV5-1; J gene: TRBJ2-1; CDR3 protein: CASSDGTSGAWGEQFF; CDR3 DNA: TGCGCCAGCAGCGACGGGACTAGCGGGGCCTGGGGTGAGCAGTTCTTC
D gene: -; clone size: -; V gene: TRBV7-2; J gene: TRBJ1-3; CDR3 protein: CASSLDWGSGNTIYF; CDR3 DNA: TGTGCCAGCAGCTTAGATTGGGGGTCTGGAAACACCATATATTTT
D gene: TRBD2; clone size: -; V gene: TRBV27; J gene: TRBJ2-3; CDR3 protein: CASSLSLAGSTDTQYF; CDR3 DNA: TGTGCCAGCAGTTTATCGTTAGCGGGGAGCACAGATACGCAGTATTTT
D gene: -; clone size: -; V gene: TRBV6-6; J gene: TRBJ2-2; CDR3 protein: CASSYPNYGELFF; CDR3 DNA: TGTGCCAGCAGTTACCCCAATTACGGGGAGCTGTTTTTT
D gene: -; clone size: few; V gene: TRBV6-1; J gene: TRBJ1-4; CDR3 protein: CASSVGHRLFF; CDR3 DNA: TGTGCCAGCAGTGTGGGACATAGACTGTTTTTT